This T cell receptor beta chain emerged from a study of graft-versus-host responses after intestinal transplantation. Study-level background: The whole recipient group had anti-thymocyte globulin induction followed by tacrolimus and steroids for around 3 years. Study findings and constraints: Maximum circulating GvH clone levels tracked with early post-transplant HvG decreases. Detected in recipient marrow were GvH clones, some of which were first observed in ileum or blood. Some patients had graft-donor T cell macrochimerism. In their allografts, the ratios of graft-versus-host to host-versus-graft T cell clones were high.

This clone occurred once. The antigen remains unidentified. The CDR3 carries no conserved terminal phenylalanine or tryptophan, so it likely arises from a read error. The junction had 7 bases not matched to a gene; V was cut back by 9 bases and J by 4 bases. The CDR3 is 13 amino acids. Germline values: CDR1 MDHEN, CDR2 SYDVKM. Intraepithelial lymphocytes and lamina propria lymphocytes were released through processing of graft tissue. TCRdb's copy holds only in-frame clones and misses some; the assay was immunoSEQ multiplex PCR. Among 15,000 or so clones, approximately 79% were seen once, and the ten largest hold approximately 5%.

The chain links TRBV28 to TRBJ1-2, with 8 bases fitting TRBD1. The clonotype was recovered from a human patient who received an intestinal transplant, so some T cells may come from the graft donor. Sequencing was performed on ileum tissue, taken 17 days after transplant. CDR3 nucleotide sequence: TGTGCCAGTCGTACCGGGACAGGCTATGGCTACACCCTC. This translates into CASRTGTGYGYTL.